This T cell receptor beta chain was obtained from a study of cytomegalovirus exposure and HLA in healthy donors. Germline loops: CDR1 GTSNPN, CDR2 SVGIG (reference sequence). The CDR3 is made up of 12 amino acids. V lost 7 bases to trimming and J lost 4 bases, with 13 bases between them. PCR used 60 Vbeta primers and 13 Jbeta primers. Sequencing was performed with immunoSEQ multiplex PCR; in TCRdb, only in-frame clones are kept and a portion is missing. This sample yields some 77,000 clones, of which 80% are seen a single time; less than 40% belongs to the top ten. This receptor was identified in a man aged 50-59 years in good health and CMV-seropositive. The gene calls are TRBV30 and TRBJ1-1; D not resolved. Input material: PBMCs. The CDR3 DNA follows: TGTGCCTTAAATGCCCGGGGCACTGAAGCTTTCTTT. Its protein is CALNARGTEAFF.